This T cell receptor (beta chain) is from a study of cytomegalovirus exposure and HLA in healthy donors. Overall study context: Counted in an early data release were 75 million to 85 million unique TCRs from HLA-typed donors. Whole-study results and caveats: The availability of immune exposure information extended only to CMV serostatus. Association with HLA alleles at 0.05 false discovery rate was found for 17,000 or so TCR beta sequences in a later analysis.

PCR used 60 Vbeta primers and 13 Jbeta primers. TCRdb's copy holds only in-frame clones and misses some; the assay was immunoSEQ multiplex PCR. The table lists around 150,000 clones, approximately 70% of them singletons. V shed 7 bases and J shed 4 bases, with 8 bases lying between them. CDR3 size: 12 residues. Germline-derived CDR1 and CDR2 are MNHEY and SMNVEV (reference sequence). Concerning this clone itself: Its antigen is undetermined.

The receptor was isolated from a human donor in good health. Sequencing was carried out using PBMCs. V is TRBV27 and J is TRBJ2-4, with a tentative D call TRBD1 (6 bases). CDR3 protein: CASTDSKNIQYF. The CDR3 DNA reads TGTGCCAGCACGGACAGTAAAAACATTCAGTACTTC.